This T cell receptor beta chain was sequenced during a study of OX40 agonist ivuxolimab in advanced cancers. V was shortened by 1 base and J by 7 bases, with 12 bases between the two germline ends. The CDR3 is made up of 14 amino acids. Germline V lookup: CDR1 SGHDN, CDR2 FVKESK. Sequencing used immunoSEQ multiplex PCR; TCRdb keeps in-frame clones, though not all of them. Counted here are 30,000 to 40,000 clones, roughly 80% occurring once; the ten biggest clones make up less than 25%. This rearrangement joins TRBV14 to TRBJ2-3, with D tentatively TRBD2 (5 bases). The TCR sequence derives from an adult with an advanced solid tumor such as melanoma, head and neck, liver or kidney cancer. The sample in question was CD4+ or CD8+ T cells sorted from blood, obtained in a trial of the OX40 agonist ivuxolimab. The CDR3 sequence: CASSQVSGKNTQYF. CDR3 nucleotides: TGTGCCAGCAGCCAAGTGTCGGGGAAAAATACGCAGTATTTT. Drawing the rest from reference TRBV14 and TRBJ2-3, the complete variable domain is EAGVTQFPSHSVIEKGQTVTLRCDPISGHDNLYWYRRVMGKEIKFLLHFVKESKQDESGMPNNRFLAERTGGTYSTLKVQPAELEDSGVYFCASSQVSGKNTQYFGPGTRLTVL.